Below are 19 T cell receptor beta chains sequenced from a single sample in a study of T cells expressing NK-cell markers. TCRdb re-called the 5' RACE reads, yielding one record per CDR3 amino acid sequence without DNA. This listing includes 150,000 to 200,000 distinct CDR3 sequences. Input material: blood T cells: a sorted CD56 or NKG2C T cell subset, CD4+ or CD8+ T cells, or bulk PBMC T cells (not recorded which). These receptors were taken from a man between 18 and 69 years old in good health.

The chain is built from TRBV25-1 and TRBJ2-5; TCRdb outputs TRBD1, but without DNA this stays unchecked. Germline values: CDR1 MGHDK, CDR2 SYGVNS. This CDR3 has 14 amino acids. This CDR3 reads CASSPTGHKETQYF.

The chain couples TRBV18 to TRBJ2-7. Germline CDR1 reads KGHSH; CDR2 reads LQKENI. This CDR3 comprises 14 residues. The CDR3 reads CASSTVGKPYEQYF. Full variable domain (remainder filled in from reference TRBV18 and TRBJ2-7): NAGVMQNPRHLVRRRGQEARLRCSPMKGHSHVYWYRQLPEEGLKFMVYLQKENIIDESGMPKERFSAEFPKEGPSILRIQQVVRGDSAAYFCASSTVGKPYEQYFGPGTRLTVT.

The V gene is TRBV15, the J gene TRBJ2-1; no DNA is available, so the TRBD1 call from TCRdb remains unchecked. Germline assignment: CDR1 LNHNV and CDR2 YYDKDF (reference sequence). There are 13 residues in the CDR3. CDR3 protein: CATSSRGGDEQFF.

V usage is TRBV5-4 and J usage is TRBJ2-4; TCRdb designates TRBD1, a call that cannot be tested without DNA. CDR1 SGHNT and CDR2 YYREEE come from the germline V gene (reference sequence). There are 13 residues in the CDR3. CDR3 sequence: CASSPRLGNIQYF. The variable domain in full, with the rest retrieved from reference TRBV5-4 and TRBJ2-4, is ETGVTQSPTHLIKTRGQQVTLRCSSQSGHNTVSWYQQALGQGPQFIFQYYREEENGRGNFPPRFSGLQFPNYSSELNVNALELDDSALYLCASSPRLGNIQYFGAGTRLSVL.

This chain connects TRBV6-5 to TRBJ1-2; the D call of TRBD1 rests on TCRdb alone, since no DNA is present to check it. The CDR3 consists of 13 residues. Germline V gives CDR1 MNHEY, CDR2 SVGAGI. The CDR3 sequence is CASSYTGKDGYTF.

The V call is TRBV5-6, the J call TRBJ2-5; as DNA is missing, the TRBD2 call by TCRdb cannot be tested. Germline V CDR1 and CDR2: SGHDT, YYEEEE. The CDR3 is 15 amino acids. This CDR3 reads CASGTSGGSQETQYF.

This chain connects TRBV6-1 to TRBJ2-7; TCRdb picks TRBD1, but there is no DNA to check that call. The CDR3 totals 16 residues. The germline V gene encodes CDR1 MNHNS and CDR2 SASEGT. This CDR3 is CASSPKGPGLLYEQYF.

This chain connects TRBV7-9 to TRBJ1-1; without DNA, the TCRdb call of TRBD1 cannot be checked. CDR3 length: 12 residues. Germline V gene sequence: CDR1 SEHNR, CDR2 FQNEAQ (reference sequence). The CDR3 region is CASDRVNTEAFF.

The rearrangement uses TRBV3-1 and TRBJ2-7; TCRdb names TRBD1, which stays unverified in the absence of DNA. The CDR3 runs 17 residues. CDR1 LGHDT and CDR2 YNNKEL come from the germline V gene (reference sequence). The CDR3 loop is CASSQDLETVSSYEQYF.

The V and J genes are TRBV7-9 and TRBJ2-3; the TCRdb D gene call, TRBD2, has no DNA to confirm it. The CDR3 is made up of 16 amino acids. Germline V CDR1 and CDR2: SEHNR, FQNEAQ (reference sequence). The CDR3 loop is CASSYTGGPSTDTQYF.

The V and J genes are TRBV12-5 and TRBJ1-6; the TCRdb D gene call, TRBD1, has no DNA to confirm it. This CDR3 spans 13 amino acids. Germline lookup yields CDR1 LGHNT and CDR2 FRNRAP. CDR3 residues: CASGLGTVAPLHF.

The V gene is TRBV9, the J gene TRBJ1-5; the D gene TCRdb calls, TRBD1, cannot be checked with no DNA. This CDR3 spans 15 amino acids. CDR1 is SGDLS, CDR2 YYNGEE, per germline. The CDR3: CASSVDDRGNQPQHF.

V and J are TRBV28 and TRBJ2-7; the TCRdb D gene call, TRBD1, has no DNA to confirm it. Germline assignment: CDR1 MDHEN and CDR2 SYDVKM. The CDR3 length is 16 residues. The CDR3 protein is CASSLLGTVKAYEQYF. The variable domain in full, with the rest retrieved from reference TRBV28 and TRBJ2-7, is DVKVTQSSRYLVKRTGEKVFLECVQDMDHENMFWYRQDPGLGLRLIYFSYDVKMKEKGDIPEGYSVSREKKERFSLILESASTNQTSMYLCASSLLGTVKAYEQYFGPGTRLTVT.

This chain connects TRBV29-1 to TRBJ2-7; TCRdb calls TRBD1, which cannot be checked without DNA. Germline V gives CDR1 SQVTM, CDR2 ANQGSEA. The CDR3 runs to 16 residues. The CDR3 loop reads CSVDGLGGPDPYEQYF.

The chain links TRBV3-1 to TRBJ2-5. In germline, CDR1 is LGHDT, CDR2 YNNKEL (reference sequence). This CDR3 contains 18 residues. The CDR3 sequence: CASSQEFELDGHQETQYF.

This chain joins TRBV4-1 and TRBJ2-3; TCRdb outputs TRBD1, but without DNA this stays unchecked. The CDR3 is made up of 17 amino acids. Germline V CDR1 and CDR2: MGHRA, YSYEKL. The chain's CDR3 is CASSQGPGQNDFLGQYF.

CDR3 region: CASSESPASSYEQYF. J is TRBJ2-7 and V is TRBV2. The CDR3 spans 15 residues. Germline V gene lookup returns CDR1 SNHLY and CDR2 FYNNEI.

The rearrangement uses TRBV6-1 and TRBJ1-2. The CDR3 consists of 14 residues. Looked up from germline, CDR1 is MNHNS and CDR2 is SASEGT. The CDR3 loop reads CASSPGLTFYGYTF.

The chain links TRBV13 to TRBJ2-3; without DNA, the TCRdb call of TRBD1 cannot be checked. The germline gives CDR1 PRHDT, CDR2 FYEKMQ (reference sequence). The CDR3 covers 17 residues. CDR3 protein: CASSLGLAGAVTDTQYF.